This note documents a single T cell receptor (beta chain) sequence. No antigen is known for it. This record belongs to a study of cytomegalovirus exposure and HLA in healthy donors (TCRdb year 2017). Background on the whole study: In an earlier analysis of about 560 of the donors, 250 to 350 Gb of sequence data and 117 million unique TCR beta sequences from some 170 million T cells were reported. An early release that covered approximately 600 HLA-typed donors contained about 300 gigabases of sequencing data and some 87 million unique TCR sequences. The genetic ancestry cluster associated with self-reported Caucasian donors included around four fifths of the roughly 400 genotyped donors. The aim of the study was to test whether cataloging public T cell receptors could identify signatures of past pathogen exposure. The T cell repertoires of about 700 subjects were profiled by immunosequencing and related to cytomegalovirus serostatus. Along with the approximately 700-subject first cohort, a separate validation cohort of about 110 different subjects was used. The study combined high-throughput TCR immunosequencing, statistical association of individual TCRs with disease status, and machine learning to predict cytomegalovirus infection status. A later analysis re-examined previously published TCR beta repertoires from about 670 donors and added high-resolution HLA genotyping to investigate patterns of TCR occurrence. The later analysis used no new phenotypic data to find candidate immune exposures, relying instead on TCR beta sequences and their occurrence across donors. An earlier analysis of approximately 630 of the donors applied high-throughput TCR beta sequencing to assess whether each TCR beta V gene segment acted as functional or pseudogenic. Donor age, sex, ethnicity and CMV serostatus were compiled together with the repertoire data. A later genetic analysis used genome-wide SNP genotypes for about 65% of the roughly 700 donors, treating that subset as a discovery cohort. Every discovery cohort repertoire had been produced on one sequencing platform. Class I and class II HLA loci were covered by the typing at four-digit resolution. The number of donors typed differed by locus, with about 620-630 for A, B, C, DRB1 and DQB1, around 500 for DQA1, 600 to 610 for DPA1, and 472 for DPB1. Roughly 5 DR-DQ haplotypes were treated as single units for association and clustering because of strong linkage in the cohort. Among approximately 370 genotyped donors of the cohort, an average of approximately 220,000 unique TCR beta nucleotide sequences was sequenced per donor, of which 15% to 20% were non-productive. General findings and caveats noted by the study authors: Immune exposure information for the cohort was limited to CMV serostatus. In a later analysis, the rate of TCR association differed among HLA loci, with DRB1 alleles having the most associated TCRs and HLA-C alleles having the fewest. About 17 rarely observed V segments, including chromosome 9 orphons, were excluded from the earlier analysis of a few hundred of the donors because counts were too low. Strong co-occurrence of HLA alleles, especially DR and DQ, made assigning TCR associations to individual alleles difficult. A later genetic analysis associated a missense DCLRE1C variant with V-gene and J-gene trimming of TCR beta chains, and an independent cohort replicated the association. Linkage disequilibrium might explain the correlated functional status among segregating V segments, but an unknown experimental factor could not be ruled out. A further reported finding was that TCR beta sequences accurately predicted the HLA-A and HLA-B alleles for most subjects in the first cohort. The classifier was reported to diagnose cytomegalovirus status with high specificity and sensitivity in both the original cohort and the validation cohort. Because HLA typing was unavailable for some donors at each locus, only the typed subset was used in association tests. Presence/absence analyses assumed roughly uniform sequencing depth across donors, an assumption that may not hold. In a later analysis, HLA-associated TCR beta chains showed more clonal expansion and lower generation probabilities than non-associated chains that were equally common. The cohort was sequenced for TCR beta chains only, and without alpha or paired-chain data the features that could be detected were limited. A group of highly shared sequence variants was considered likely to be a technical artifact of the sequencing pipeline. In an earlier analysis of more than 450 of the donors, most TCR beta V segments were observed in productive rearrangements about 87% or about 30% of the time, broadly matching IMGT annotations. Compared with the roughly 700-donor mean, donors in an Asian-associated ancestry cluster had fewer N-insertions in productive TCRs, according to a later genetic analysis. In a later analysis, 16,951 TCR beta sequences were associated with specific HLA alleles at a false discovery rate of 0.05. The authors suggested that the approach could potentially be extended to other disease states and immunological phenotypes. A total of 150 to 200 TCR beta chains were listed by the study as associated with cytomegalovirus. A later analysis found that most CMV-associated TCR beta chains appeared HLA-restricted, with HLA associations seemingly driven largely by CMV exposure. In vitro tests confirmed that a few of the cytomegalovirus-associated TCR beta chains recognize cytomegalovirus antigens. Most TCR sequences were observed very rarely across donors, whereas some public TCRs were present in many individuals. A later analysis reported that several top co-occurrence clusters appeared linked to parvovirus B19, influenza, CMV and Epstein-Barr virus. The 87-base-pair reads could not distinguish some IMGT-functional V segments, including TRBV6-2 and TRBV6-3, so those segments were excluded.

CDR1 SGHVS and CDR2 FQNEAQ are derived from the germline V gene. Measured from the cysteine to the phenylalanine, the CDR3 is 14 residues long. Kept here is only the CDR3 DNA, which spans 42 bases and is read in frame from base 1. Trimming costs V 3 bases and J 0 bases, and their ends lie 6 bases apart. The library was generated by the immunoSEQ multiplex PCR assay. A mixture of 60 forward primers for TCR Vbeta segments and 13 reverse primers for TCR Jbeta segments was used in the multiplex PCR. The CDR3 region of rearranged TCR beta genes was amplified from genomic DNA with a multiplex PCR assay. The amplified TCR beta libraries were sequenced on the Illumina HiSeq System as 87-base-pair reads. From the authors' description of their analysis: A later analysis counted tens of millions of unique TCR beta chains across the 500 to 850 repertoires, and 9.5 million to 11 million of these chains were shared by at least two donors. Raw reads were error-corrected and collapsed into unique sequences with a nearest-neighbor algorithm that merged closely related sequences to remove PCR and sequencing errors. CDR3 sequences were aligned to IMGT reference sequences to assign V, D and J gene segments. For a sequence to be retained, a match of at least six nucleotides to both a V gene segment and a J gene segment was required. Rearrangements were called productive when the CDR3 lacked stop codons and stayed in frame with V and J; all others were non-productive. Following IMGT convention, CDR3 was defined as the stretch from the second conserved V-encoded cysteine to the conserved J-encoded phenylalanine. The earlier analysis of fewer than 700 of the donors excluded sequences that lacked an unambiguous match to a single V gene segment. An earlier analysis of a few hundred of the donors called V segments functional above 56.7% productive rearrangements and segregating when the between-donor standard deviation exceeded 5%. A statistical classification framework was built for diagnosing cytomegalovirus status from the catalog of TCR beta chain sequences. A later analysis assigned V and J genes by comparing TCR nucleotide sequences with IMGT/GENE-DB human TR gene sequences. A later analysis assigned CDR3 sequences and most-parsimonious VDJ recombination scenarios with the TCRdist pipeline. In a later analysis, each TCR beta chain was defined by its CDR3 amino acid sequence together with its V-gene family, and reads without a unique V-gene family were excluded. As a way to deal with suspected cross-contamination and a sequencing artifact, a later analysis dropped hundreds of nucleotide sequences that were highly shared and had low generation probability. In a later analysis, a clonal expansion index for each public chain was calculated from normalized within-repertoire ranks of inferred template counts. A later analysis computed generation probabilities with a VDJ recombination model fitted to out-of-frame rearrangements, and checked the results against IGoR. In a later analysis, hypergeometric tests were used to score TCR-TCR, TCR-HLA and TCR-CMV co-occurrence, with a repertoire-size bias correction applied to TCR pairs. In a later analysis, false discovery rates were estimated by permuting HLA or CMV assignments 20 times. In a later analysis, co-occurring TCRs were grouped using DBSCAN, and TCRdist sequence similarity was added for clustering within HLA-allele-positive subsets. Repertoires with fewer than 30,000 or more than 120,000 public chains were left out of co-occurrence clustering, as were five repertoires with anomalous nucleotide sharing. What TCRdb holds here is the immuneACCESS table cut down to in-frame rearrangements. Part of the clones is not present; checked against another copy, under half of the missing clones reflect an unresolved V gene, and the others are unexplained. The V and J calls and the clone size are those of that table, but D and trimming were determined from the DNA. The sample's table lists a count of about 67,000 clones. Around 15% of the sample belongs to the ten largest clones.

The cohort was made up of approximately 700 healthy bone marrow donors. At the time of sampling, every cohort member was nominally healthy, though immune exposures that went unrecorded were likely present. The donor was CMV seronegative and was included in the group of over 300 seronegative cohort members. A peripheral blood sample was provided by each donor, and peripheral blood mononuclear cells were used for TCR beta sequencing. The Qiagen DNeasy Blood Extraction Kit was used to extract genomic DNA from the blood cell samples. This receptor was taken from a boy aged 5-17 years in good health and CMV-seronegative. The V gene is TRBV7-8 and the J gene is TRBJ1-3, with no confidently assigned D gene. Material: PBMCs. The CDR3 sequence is CASSLYSSGNTIYF. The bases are TGTGCCAGCAGCTTGTATAGCTCTGGAAACACCATATATTTT.